This T cell receptor beta chain originates from a study of blood T cell repertoires in COVID-19. Turning to the study itself: T cells, B-cell-depleted T cells, or PBMCs supplied cDNA or gDNA.

Some clones are missing from TCRdb's copy, which holds only in-frame ones; the method was immunoSEQ multiplex PCR. The sample carries about 36,000 clones, approximately 90% recorded once. Trimming took off 5 bases at V and 1 base at J, with 15 bases between the two ends. In germline, CDR1 is SGHVS, CDR2 FNYEAQ. This CDR3 is built from 15 residues. The chain links TRBV7-6 to TRBJ2-7; D is unresolved. The clonotype was recovered from a human donor in a cohort sampled during active COVID-19. The sample comprised peripheral blood. The CDR3 DNA reads as TGTGCCAGCAGCCCCACTCCCTTTAGTTCCTACGAGCAGTACTTC. Protein product: CASSPTPFSSYEQYF.